One TCR beta chain is described in this entry. Its antigen remains unidentified. The entry originates in a study of T cell responses to AZD1222 COVID-19 vaccine. The CDR3 is 20 residues long. Germline CDR1 and CDR2: SGHTA and FQGTGA. The V and J ends lost 0 bases and 4 bases, in that order; junction bases with no gene match: 11. General observations from the study: After two AZD1222 doses, spike-specific TCR breadth and depth rose versus day 0. Scientists sampled the repertoires only once the peak T cell response had passed.

Some clones are missing from TCRdb's copy, which holds only in-frame ones; the method was immunoSEQ multiplex PCR. Altogether about 160,000 clones are present, about 92% being singletons, with the ten largest covering around 0.99%. Analysis merged second doses at about 4 or about 12 weeks. Material: peripheral blood, obtained 28 days after the second AZD1222 dose. The V call is TRBV7-3, the J call TRBJ2-3; 15 bases fit TRBD2. The TCR was taken from an adult who received the AZD1222 COVID-19 vaccine. The DNA for the CDR3 is TGTGCCAGCAGCTTAACGGGCCCCGGGACTAGCGGGGGGAATTCAGATACGCAGTATTTT. This codes for CASSLTGPGTSGGNSDTQYF.